These T cell receptor beta chains were read from a single sample in a study of blood T cell repertoires in COVID-19. Libraries were prepared by immunoSEQ multiplex PCR; TCRdb keeps only in-frame clonotypes and omits some of them. The data contain roughly 150,000 clones, around 89% of them seen just once; the ten biggest clones take up roughly 2.9%. Sample: peripheral blood. All receptors come from a man in his 60s with active or convalescent COVID-19. CDR3s leave out the opening cysteine and the closing phenylalanine or tryptophan. The D gene is left open where the match is weak.

j_call v_call d_call cdr3_aa
TRBJ1-2 TRBV14 . ASSQDDIGGDGYT
TRBJ2-1 TRBV9 TRBD2 ASSVGLAGGPGSYNEQF
TRBJ2-7 TRBV10-1 . ASSGLGTSYEQY
TRBJ2-2 TRBV28 TRBD1 ASRGTGGSGELF
TRBJ2-7 TRBV11-2 . ASSLGWTAPYEQY
TRBJ2-7 TRBV10-1 TRBD2 ASSEWEGLYLPVVGRDSYEQY
TRBJ2-3 TRBV5-1 TRBD1 ASSGRDRGTDTQY
TRBJ1-5 TRBV9 . ASSEAGLGQPQH
TRBJ2-3 TRBV7-2 . ASSLRRQPDTQY
TRBJ1-4 TRBV5-6 . ASSSSTAINEKLF
TRBJ2-1 TRBV6-4 TRBD2 ASSRSGSWYNEQF
TRBJ1-1 TRBV5-6 . ASSRPTGNTEAF
TRBJ1-5 TRBV6-2/TRBV6-3 . ASSYSPQGFQPQH
TRBJ1-2 TRBV27 TRBD1 ASSSDRLNYGYT
TRBJ1-5 TRBV18 TRBD1 ASSPGTGSWQPQH
TRBJ2-5 TRBV9 . ASSAFAGAGETQY
TRBJ2-4 TRBV7-6 TRBD2 ASRGGEGRAKNIQY
TRBJ2-3 TRBV4-1 . ASSPRLGTDTQY
TRBJ1-6 TRBV6-6 . ASSPYSSGSYNSPLH
TRBJ1-6 TRBV19 TRBD1 ASATGTNSPLH
TRBJ2-5 TRBV9 TRBD2 ASSSRTSGRGSQETQY
TRBJ2-1 TRBV3-1/TRBV3-2 . ASSQDSGIYNEQF
TRBJ1-5 TRBV27 . ASGPQGRGGSNQPQH
TRBJ1-1 TRBV19 . ASKGRWEAF
TRBJ2-5 TRBV2 TRBD2 ASSAAGGLETQY
TRBJ1-4 TRBV6-5 TRBD1 ASRLTGGNEKLF
TRBJ2-7 TRBV6-1 TRBD2 ASSEAGSGRPYEQY
TRBJ2-3 TRBV6-5 TRBD1 ASSYGRGREDTQY
TRBJ2-2 TRBV4-3 . ASSQSRIAGELF
TRBJ2-5 TRBV5-4 . ASGSKKEEETQY
TRBJ1-3 TRBV9 . ASSYRDTSGNTIY
TRBJ2-2 TRBV20-1 TRBD2 SASSGDFTVAGELF
TRBJ2-1 TRBV18 . ASSHALGVVSYNEQF
TRBJ2-7 TRBV6-1 . ASSEFNRVYEQY
TRBJ1-2 TRBV7-9 TRBD1 ASSQQGGGYT
TRBJ2-7 TRBV19 TRBD1 ASSIAFGQVYEQY
TRBJ1-4 TRBV9 TRBD1 ASSATGGYEKLF
TRBJ1-5 TRBV28 TRBD1 ASSLDRGRNQPQH
TRBJ1-2 TRBV4-1 . ASSQDRQVGRYT
TRBJ1-2 TRBV6-6 TRBD1 ASSYPGQEGYGYT
TRBJ1-2 TRBV28 . ASSSPPGSYGYT
TRBJ1-2 TRBV7-2 TRBD1 ASSELGTGVRSGYT
TRBJ2-2 TRBV19 . ASTVSGGDWVGELF
TRBJ1-1 TRBV5-6 TRBD1 ASSPLDRVNAEAF
TRBJ1-2 TRBV3-1/TRBV3-2 . ASSQGDFGFANYGYT
TRBJ2-3 TRBV9 . ASSVLATGTDTQY
TRBJ2-1 TRBV11-3 TRBD1 ASSIDDRGRYNEQF
TRBJ1-1 TRBV5-6 TRBD1 ASSSTPGQGATEAF
TRBJ1-1 TRBV3-1/TRBV3-2 . ASRNRPYEAF
TRBJ1-5 TRBV18 . ASSQGGDQPQH
TRBJ2-5 TRBV5-1 TRBD1 ASSRDRGLHQETQY
TRBJ1-5 TRBV19 . ATRRVIDQPQH
TRBJ1-5 TRBV27 TRBD1 ASSLRDRVGPQH
TRBJ2-2 TRBV11-3 TRBD2 ASSSGLAGDIGELF
TRBJ2-1 TRBV7-3 . ASSPSSAYNEQF